This T cell receptor (beta chain) was retrieved from a study of Graves' ophthalmopathy and Graves' hyperthyroidism. Study results and limitations: The 13-signature model separated ophthalmopathy from stable hyperthyroidism at around 90% sensitivity and about 81% specificity. Detected in blood as well were most expanded thyroid clonotypes with frequency above 0.001.

For repertoire sequencing, the TCR beta CDR3 regions were amplified from RNA transcripts. The first round was an RT-PCR with HTBI primers, and the second round was a multiplex PCR. TCRdb reanalysed the multiplex PCR reads using MiXCR and keeps one entry per CDR3 protein. The repertoire holds more than 1,000,000 distinct CDR3 sequences, 36% seen once, with over 8.5% in the top ten. Losses at the gene ends were 0 bases for V and 4 bases for J; bases not matched to a gene: 6. This CDR3 comprises 16 residues. Germline V lookup: CDR1 ENHRY, CDR2 SYGVKD. In its sample, this clonotype was seen many times. The antigen remains undetermined.

The sequence came from an adult man with Graves' hyperthyroidism. The chain joins TRBV10-3 to TRBJ1-5; TRBD1 aligns across 7 bases. Sequenced material: peripheral blood or thyroid tissue (not recorded which). CDR3 amino acids: CAISESWTGTNQPQHF. The CDR3 DNA reads TGTGCCATCAGTGAGTCGTGGACAGGAACTAATCAGCCCCAGCATTTT.